This T cell receptor beta chain was sequenced for a study of somatic mutations in cytotoxic T cells in rheumatoid arthritis. Study-wide context: Flow cytometric sorting isolated some V beta antibody-stained T-cell populations at nearly 100% purity, and among them were V beta1+ cells that underwent TCRB sequencing.

Here immunoSEQ multiplex PCR was the method, and the copy in TCRdb shows in-frame clones only, minus some. The sample has roughly 20,000 clones, roughly 80% seen once. This CDR3 has 14 amino acids. V was cut by 1 base and J by 10 bases, with 14 bases left in between. Germline assignment: CDR1 SGHAT and CDR2 FQNNGV. A note on this clone: Its antigen remains unidentified.

General study results and limits: What antigens the expanded CD8+ clones targeted remained unknown. CD8+ T-cell clonality showed no significant difference between rheumatoid arthritis patients and age-matched healthy controls. Among patients with rheumatoid arthritis, but not healthy controls, CD8+ clonality increased with age.

Sample: CD8+ T cells sorted from blood. The chain uses TRBV11-2 and TRBJ2-1; the D is unclear. The origin of this receptor is a woman aged 55-75 years in good health. The CDR3 sequence is CASSLVGAHLEQFF. The CDR3 nucleotides are TGTGCCAGCAGCTTAGTTGGCGCCCACTTGGAGCAGTTCTTC.